A single T cell receptor (beta chain) is shown here with its context. Generated by immunoSEQ multiplex PCR, the TCRdb table keeps only in-frame clones and is missing some. The sample has 65,000 to 85,000 clones; roughly 90% are singletons. This sample was taken from a study of blood T cell repertoires in COVID-19. Overall study: Whether acute or convalescent, the COVID-19 samples came from the United States, Italy and Spain. PBMCs, B-cell-depleted T cells, or T cells were the source of the cDNA or gDNA that made up the material.

V was clipped by 5 bases and J by 5 bases; unmatched bases: 10. The CDR3 spans 15 residues. Per the germline V gene, CDR1 is MNHEY and CDR2 is SVGEGT. The receptor comes from a human donor in a cohort sampled during active COVID-19. The J gene is TRBJ1-2, the V gene TRBV6-2 or TRBV6-3; TRBD1 aligns across 8 bases. The sample consisted of peripheral blood. The CDR3 reads CASSPRDRSLYGYTF. The CDR3 DNA reads TGTGCCAGCAGTCCCCGGGACAGGAGTCTATATGGCTACACCTTC.